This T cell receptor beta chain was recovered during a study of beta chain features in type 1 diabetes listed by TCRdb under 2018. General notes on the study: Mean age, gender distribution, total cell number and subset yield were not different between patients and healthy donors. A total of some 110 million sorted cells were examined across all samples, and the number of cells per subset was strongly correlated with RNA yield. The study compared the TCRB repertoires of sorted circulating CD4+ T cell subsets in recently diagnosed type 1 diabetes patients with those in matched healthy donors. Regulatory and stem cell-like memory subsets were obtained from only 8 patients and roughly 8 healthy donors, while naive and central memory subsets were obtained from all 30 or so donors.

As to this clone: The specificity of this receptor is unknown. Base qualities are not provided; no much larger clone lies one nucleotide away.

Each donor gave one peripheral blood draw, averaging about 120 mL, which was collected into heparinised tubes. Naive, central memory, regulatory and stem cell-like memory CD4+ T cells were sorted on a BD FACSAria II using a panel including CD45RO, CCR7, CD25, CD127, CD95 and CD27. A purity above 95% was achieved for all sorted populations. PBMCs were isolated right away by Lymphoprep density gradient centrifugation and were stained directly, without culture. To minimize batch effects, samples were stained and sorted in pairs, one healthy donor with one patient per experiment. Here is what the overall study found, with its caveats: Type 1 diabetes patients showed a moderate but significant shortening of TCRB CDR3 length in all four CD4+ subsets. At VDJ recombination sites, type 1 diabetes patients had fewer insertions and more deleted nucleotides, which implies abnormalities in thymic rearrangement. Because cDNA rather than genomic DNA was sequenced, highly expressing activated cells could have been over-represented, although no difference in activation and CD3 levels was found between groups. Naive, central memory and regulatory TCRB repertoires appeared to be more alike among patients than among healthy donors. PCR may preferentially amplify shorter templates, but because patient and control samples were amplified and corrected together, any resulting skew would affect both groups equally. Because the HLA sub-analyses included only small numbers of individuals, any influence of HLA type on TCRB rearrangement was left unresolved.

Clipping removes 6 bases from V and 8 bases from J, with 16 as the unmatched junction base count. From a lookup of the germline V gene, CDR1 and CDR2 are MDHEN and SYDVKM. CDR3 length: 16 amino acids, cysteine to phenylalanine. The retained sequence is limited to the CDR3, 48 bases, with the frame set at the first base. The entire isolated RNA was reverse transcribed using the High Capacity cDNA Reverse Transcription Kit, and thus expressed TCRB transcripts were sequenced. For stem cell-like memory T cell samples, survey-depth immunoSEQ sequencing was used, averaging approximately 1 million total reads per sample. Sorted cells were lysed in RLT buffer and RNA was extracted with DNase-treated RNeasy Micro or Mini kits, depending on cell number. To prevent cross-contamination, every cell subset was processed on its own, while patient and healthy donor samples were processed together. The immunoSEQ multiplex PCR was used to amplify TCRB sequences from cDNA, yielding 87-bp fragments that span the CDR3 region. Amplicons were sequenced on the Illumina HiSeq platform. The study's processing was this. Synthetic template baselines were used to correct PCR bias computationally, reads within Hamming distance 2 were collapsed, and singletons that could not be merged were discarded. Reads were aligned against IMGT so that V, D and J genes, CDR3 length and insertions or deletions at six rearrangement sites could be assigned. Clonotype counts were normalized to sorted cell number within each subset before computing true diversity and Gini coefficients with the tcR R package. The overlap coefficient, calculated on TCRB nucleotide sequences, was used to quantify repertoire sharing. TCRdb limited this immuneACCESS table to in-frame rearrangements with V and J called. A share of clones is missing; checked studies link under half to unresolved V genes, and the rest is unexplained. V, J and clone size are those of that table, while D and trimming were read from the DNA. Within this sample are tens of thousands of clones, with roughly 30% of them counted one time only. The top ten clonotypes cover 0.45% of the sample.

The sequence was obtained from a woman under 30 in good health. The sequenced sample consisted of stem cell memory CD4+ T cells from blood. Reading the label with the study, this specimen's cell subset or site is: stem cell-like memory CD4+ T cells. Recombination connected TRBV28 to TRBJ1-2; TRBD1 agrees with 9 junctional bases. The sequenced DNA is TGTGCCAGCAGCGCCCACGGCGTACAGGGGGCAGGCGGCTACACCTTC. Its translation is CASSAHGVQGAGGYTF.